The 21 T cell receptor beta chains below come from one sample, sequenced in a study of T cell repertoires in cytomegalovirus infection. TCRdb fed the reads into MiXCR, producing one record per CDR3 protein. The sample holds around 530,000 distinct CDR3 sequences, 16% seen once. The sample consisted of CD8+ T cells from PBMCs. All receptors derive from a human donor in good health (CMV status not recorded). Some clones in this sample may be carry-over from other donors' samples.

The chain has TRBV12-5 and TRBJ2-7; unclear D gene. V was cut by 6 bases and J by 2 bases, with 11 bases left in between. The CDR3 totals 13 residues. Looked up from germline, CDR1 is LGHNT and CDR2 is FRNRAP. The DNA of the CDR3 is TGTGCTAGTGGCATTGATTCAACCTACGAGCAGTACTTC. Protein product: CASGIDSTYEQYF.

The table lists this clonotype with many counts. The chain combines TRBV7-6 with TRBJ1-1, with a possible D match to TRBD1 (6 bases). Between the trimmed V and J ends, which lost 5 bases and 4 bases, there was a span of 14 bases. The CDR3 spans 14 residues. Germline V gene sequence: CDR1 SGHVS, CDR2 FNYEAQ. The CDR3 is CASSRGTGTTEAFF. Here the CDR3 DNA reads TGTGCCAGCAGCAGGGGGACGGGAACCACTGAAGCTTTCTTT.

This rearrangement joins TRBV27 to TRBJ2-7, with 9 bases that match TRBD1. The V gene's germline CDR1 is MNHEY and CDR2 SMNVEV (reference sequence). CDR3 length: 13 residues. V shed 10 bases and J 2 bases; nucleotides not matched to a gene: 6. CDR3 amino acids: CAIGTGIPYEQYF. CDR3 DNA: TGTGCCATTGGGACAGGGATCCCCTACGAGCAGTACTTC.

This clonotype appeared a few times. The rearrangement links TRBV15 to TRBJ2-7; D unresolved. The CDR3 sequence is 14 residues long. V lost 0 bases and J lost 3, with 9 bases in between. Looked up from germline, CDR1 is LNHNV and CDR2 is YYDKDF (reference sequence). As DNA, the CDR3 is TGTGCCACCAGCAGAGATACAACAGACTACGAGCAGTACTTC. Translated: CATSRDTTDYEQYF.

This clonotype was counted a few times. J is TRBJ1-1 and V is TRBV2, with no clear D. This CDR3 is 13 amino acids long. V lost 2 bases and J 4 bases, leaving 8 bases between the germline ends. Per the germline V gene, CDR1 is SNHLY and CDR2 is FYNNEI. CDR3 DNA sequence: TGTGCCAGCAGTGAATACAGAGCCACTGAAGCTTTCTTT. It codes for CASSEYRATEAFF.

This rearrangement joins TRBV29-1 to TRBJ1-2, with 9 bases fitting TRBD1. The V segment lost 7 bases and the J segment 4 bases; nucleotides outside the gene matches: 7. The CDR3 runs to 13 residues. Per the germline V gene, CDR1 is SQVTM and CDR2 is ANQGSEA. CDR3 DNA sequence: TGCAGCGGAAGGACAGGGGCGGGCTATGGCTACACCTTC. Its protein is CSGRTGAGYGYTF.

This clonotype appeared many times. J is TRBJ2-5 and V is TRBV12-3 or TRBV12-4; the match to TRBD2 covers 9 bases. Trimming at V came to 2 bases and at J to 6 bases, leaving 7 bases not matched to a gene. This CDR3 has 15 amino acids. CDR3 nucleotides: TGTGCCAGCAGTTTATCGAGCGGGGGGATAAAGACCCAGTACTTC. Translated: CASSLSSGGIKTQYF.

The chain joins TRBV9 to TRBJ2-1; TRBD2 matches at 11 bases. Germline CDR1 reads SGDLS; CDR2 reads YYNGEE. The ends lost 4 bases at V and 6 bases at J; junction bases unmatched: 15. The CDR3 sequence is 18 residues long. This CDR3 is CASSKTSGSKTPTNEQFF. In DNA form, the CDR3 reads TGTGCCAGCAGCAAAACTAGCGGGAGTAAGACCCCTACCAATGAGCAGTTCTTC.

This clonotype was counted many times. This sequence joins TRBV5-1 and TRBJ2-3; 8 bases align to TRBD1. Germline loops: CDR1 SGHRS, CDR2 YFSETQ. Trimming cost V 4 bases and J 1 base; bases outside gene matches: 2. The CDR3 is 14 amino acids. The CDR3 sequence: CASSTGQGTDTQYF. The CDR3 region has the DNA TGCGCCAGCAGCACGGGACAGGGCACAGATACGCAGTATTTT. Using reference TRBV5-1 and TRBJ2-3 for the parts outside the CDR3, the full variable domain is KAGVTQTPRYLIKTRGQQVTLSCSPISGHRSVSWYQQTPGQGLQFLFEYFSETQRNKGNFPGRFSGRQFSNSRSEMNVSTLELGDSALYLCASSTGQGTDTQYFGPGTRLTVL.

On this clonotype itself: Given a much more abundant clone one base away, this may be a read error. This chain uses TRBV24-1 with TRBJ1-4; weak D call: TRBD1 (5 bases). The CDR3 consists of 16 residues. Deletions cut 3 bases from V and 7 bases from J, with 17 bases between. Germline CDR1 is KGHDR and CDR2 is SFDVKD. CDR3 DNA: TGTGCCACCAGTGATGTCAGGGAATCAGTATCTGAAAAACTGTTTTTT. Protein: CATSDVRESVSEKLFF.

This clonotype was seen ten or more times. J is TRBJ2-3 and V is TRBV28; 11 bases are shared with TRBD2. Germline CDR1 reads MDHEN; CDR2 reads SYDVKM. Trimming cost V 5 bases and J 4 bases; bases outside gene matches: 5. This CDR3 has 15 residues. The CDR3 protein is CASSSLAGGADTQYF. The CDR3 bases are TGTGCCAGCAGTAGCCTAGCGGGAGGCGCAGATACGCAGTATTTT.

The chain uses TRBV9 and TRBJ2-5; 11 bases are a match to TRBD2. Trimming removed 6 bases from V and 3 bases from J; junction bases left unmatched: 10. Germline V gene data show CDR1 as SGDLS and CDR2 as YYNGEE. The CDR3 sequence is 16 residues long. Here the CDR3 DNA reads TGTGCCAGCAACCCGTCCGGGACTAGCGGCAAAGAGACCCAGTACTTC. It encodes CASNPSGTSGKETQYF.

Here the CDR3 DNA reads TGTGCCAGCGACAGGGGGCAGGAGAATGAGCAGTTCTTC. The encoded protein is CASDRGQENEQFF. The rearrangement links TRBV27 to TRBJ2-1; TRBD1 matches 10 bases. Germline loops: CDR1 MNHEY, CDR2 SMNVEV (reference sequence). This CDR3 is 13 amino acids long. V was clipped by 8 bases and J by 7 bases; unmatched bases: 5.

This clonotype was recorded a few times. The CDR3 nucleotides read TGTGCCAGCAACCCATTAGGACAGCGCTACGAGCAGTACTTC. Translated: CASNPLGQRYEQYF. The gene calls are TRBV28 and TRBJ2-7, with a tentative D call TRBD1 (6 bases). CDR3 length: 14 amino acids. V was clipped by 7 bases and J by 3 bases, with 16 bases between them. Per germline, CDR1 MDHEN and CDR2 SYDVKM.

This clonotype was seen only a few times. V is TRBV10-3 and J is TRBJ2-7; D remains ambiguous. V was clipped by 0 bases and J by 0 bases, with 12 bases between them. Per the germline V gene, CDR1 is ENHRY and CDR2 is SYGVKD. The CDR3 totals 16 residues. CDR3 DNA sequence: TGTGCCATCAGTGAGTCGAAGGGCCAGCCCTCCTACGAGCAGTACTTC. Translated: CAISESKGQPSYEQYF.

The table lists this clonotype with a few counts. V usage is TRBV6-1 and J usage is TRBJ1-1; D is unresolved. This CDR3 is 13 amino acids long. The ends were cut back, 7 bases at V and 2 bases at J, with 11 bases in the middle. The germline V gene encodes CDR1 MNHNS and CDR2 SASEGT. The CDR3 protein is CASNGKGNTEAFF. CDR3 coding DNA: TGTGCCAGCAATGGGAAGGGCAACACTGAAGCTTTCTTT.

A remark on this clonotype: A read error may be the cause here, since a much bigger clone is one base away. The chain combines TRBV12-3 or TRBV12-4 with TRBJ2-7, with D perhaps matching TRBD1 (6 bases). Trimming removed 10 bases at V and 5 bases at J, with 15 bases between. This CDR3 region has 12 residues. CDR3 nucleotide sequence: TGTGCCATCCGGGACAATTCCCACGAGCAGTACTTC. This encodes CAIRDNSHEQYF.

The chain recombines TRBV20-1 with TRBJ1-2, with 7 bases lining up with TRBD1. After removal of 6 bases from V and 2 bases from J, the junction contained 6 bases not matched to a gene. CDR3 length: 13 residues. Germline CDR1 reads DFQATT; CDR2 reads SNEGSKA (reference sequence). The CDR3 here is CSAYDRENYGYTF. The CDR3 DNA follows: TGCAGTGCCTACGACAGGGAGAACTATGGCTACACCTTC.

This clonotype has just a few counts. CDR3: CASRGTGWKDTQYF. CDR3 nucleotide sequence: TGTGCCAGCAGGGGGACAGGGTGGAAAGATACGCAGTATTTT. The V gene is TRBV5-4, the J gene TRBJ2-3, with 9 bases lining up with TRBD1. Per germline, CDR1 SGHNT and CDR2 YYREEE (reference sequence). J lost 5 bases, V lost 5 bases, and 6 bases had no gene match. There are 14 residues in the CDR3.

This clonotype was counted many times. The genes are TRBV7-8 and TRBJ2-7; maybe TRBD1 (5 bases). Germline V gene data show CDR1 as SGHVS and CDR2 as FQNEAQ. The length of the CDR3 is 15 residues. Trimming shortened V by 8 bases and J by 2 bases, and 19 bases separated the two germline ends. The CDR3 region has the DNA TGTGCCAGCTTACGACGGCAGGGATTCCCCTACGAGCAGTACTTC. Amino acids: CASLRRQGFPYEQYF.

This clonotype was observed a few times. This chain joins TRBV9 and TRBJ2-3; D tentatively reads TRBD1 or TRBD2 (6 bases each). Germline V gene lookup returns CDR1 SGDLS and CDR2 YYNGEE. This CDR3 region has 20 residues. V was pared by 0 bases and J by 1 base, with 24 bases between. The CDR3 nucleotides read TGTGCCAGCAGCGTAGCTACAAAGGGGGGCGGTTACTCCGGCACAGATACGCAGTATTTT. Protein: CASSVATKGGGYSGTDTQYF.